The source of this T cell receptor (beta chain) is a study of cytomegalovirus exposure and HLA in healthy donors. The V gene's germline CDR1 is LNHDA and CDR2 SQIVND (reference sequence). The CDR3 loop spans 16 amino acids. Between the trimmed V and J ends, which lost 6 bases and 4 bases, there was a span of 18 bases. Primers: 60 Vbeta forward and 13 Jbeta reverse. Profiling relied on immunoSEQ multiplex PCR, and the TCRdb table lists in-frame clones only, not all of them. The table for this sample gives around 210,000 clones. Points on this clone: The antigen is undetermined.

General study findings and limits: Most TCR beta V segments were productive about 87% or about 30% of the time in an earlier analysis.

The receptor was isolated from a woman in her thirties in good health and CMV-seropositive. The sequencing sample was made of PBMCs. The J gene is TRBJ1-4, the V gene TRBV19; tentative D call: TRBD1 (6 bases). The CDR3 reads CASRDLRGSRNEKLFF. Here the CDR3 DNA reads TGTGCCAGTAGGGATCTCAGGGGCTCACGTAATGAAAAACTGTTTTTT.